Below, 26 T cell receptor beta chains from the same sample are listed, as sequenced in a study of T cells in Graves' hyperthyroidism and ophthalmopathy. Amplification yielded TCR beta CDR3 regions, with RNA transcripts as the source. A set of HTBI primers served as the primers for a first-round RT-PCR of the TCR CDR3. MiXCR was run by TCRdb on the multiplex PCR reads, yielding one entry per CDR3 protein. The table lists about 400,000 distinct CDR3 sequences, about a sixth of them singletons. The source material was blood. The receptors come from a woman under 30 with Graves' hyperthyroidism.

J is TRBJ2-7 and V is TRBV6-5; no firm D call. This CDR3 is 15 amino acids long. The V end lost 0 bases, the J end lost 1 base, and 10 bases lay between the germline ends. Germline CDR1 and CDR2: MNHEY and SVGAGI. In nucleotides, the CDR3 is TGTGCCAGCAGTTACTCCCTTTTACAGTCCTACGAGCAGTACTTC. It is translated as CASSYSLLQSYEQYF.

This clonotype was detected many times. This chain links TRBV6-2 or TRBV6-3 with TRBJ1-1, with unresolved D. The V end was cut by 5 bases, the J end by 8 bases, with 9 bases between. CDR1 MNHEY and CDR2 SVGEGT come from the germline V gene. The length of the CDR3 is 11 residues. The CDR3 coding sequence is TGTGCCAGCAGTGAACACGGGGAAGCTTTCTTT. It codes for CASSEHGEAFF.

The chain combines TRBV6-1 with TRBJ2-2, with no clear D. The germline CDR1 and CDR2 sequences are MNHNS and SASEGT. This CDR3 has 14 residues. Trimming removed 3 bases from V and 8 bases from J, with 13 bases in between. The CDR3 DNA sequence: TGTGCCAGCAGTGACAATTTAGAATCTGGGGAGCTGTTTTTT. This translates into CASSDNLESGELFF.

The CDR3 DNA follows: TGTGCCAGCAGCGCTCGGGACAAGAATTTAGCCCTCCACTTT. Protein sequence: CASSARDKNLALHF. The genes are TRBV7-9 and TRBJ1-6; weak D call: TRBD1 (6 bases). The CDR3 contains 14 residues. V lost 5 bases and J 14 bases, leaving 19 bases between the germline ends. CDR1 and CDR2 (germline): SEHNR, FQNEAQ (reference sequence).

This clonotype showed up many times. The rearrangement uses TRBV7-8 and TRBJ1-2, with D perhaps matching TRBD1 (6 bases). The CDR3 runs to 17 residues. V lost 1 base and J 3 bases, leaving 18 bases between the germline ends. CDR1 SGHVS and CDR2 FQNEAQ come from the germline V gene. Here the CDR3 DNA reads TGTGCCAGCAGCTTAGAAGGGACAAAGGCCTCCTACTATGGCTACACCTTC. Translated: CASSLEGTKASYYGYTF. Together with reference TRBV7-8 and TRBJ1-2, the CDR3 gives the full variable domain: GAGVSQSPRYKVAKRGQDVALRCDPISGHVSLFWYQQALGQGPEFLTYFQNEAQLDKSGLPSDRFFAERPEGSVSTLKIQRTQQEDSAVYLCASSLEGTKASYYGYTFGSGTRLTVV.

In this sample, this clonotype turned up many times. The V gene is TRBV19, the J gene TRBJ2-3; 9 bases match TRBD1. The CDR3 has 16 amino acids. Germline CDR1 and CDR2: LNHDA and SQIVND (reference sequence). V was clipped by 10 bases and J by 6 bases; unmatched bases: 17. The CDR3 spells CATTGGFGTGRDTQYF. The CDR3 nucleotides read TGTGCCACCACCGGGGGATTCGGGACAGGGAGGGATACGCAGTATTTT.

This clonotype was counted many times. The chain is built from TRBV7-2 and TRBJ2-7; D not resolved. Trimming took 1 base from V and 2 from J, leaving 9 bases between them. The length of the CDR3 is 14 residues. The germline V gene encodes CDR1 SGHTA and CDR2 FQGNSA. The chain's CDR3 is CASSLEAETYEQYF. The DNA for the CDR3 is TGTGCCAGCAGCTTAGAGGCGGAGACCTACGAGCAGTACTTC.

In its sample, this clonotype was seen a few times. J is TRBJ1-2 and V is TRBV20-1, with D perhaps matching TRBD1 (5 bases). V was shortened by 5 bases and J by 7 bases, with 14 bases between the two germline ends. CDR1 and CDR2 (germline): DFQATT, SNEGSKA (reference sequence). There are 12 residues in the CDR3. This CDR3 is CSAFIRDGGYTF. Written as DNA, the CDR3 is TGCAGTGCTTTTATCCGGGACGGTGGCTACACCTTC.

This sequence joins TRBV9 and TRBJ1-5; TRBD1 might be the D (6 bases). The germline V and J ends were trimmed by 2 bases and 4 bases, with 16 bases remaining between them. Germline CDR1 and CDR2: SGDLS and YYNGEE. The CDR3 is made up of 16 amino acids. CDR3 protein: CASSVGVGGPNQPQHF. Written as DNA, the CDR3 is TGTGCCAGCAGCGTCGGGGTCGGGGGCCCTAATCAGCCCCAGCATTTT.

This clonotype has a count of ten or more. The chain combines TRBV20-1 with TRBJ2-5; 8 nucleotides align to TRBD2. In germline, CDR1 is DFQATT, CDR2 SNEGSKA (reference sequence). V gave up 6 bases and J gave up 10 bases; unmatched junction bases: 13. This CDR3 is 13 amino acids long. The CDR3 protein is CSAVSGAKRGQYF. The CDR3 DNA sequence: TGCAGTGCCGTTAGCGGGGCCAAGAGAGGCCAGTACTTC.

In this sample, this clonotype turned up many times. The chain is built from TRBV5-1 and TRBJ1-6; D is undetermined. V was pared by 1 base and J by 2 bases, with 4 bases between. In germline, CDR1 is SGHRS, CDR2 YFSETQ. This CDR3 region has 14 residues. The CDR3 loop reads CASSLTAYNSPLHF. The DNA of the CDR3 is TGCGCCAGCAGCTTGACAGCCTATAATTCACCCCTCCACTTT. Drawing the rest from reference TRBV5-1 and TRBJ1-6, the complete variable domain is KAGVTQTPRYLIKTRGQQVTLSCSPISGHRSVSWYQQTPGQGLQFLFEYFSETQRNKGNFPGRFSGRQFSNSRSEMNVSTLELGDSALYLCASSLTAYNSPLHFGNGTRLTVT.

This clonotype was counted at least ten times. The rearrangement joins TRBV12-3 or TRBV12-4 to TRBJ1-6; D is unresolved. Trimming took 6 bases from V and 8 from J, leaving 20 bases between them. This CDR3 region has 16 residues. The CDR3, as DNA: TGTGCCAGCAGCCCGACTCGGTCCCTTCGGGATTCACCCCTCCACTTT. Encoded protein: CASSPTRSLRDSPLHF.

In this sample, this clonotype turned up many times. The chain is built from TRBV7-8 and TRBJ1-5; D not certain. The V end was cut by 1 base, the J end by 6 bases, with 4 bases between. The CDR3 covers 12 residues. CDR1 is SGHVS, CDR2 FQNEAQ, per germline. CDR3 amino acids: CASSLDLQPQHF. DNA of the CDR3: TGTGCCAGCAGCTTAGATCTTCAGCCCCAGCATTTT.

This clonotype was seen a handful of times. The chain recombines TRBV19 with TRBJ2-2, with 12 bases lining up with TRBD1. V dropped 8 bases and J dropped 6; count of bases not matched to a gene: 13. The CDR3 extends over 17 amino acids. CDR1 LNHDA and CDR2 SQIVND come from the germline V gene (reference sequence). As DNA, the CDR3 is TGTGCCAGTGGCACATTCCGGGACAGGGGGCCCCCCGGGGAGCTGTTTTTT. Protein product: CASGTFRDRGPPGELFF.

The rearrangement joins TRBV28 to TRBJ2-6; 7 bases align to TRBD1. Germline V gene lookup returns CDR1 MDHEN and CDR2 SYDVKM. Losses at the gene ends were 6 bases for V and 2 bases for J; bases not matched to a gene: 4. The CDR3 loop spans 15 amino acids. CDR3 DNA: TGTGCCAGCAGCCAGACAGGGACTGGGGCCAACGTCCTGACTTTC. Its translation is CASSQTGTGANVLTF.

As for this clonotype: Sequence at one end of the junction differs from germline and may be a read error. The rearrangement joins TRBV28 to TRBJ2-5; D unclear. The CDR3 runs 11 residues. Germline V gene sequence: CDR1 MDHEN, CDR2 SYDVKM. CDR3 loop: CTSRIRETQYF. The CDR3 nucleotides read TGTACCAGCAGGATTAGGGAGACCCAGTACTTC.

This clonotype was seen ten or more times. J is TRBJ2-1 and V is TRBV15; D possibly corresponds to TRBD1 (6 bases). The CDR3 is 16 residues long. Germline values: CDR1 LNHNV, CDR2 YYDKDF (reference sequence). The V gene lost 0 bases and the J gene lost 5 bases, with 14 bases spanning the gap. The CDR3 sequence: CATSRDEEQGNNEQFF. The CDR3 region has the DNA TGTGCCACCAGCAGAGATGAAGAACAGGGAAACAATGAGCAGTTCTTC.

This chain connects TRBV24-1 to TRBJ2-4; possibly TRBD1 or TRBD2 for D (6 bases each). Germline CDR1 is KGHDR and CDR2 is SFDVKD. This CDR3 spans 16 amino acids. Trimming removed 5 bases at V and 7 bases at J, with 20 bases between. CDR3 nucleotide sequence: TGTGCCACCAGTGGAGGTGGGGGGCTACGCCGGAACATTCAGTACTTC. It specifies CATSGGGGLRRNIQYF.

This clonotype was detected ten times or more. The rearrangement joins TRBV18 to TRBJ2-1; 7 bases agree with TRBD2. CDR3 length: 16 amino acids. V gave up 1 base and J gave up 0 bases; unmatched junction bases: 3. Germline-derived CDR1 and CDR2 are KGHSH and LQKENI. The CDR3 here is CASSPQGGGSYNEQFF. The CDR3, as DNA: TGTGCCAGCTCACCACAGGGCGGGGGCTCCTACAATGAGCAGTTCTTC. The variable domain in full, completed from reference TRBV18 and TRBJ2-1, reads NAGVMQNPRHLVRRRGQEARLRCSPMKGHSHVYWYRQLPEEGLKFMVYLQKENIIDESGMPKERFSAEFPKEGPSILRIQQVVRGDSAAYFCASSPQGGGSYNEQFFGPGTRLTVL.

This clonotype came up many times. The chain carries TRBV20-1 and TRBJ2-1; 8 positions match TRBD2. The trim removed 6 bases at V and 4 bases at J, leaving 8 bases unmatched. The germline CDR1 and CDR2 sequences are DFQATT and SNEGSKA (reference sequence). CDR3 length: 14 amino acids. CDR3 DNA: TGCAGTGCCGGGCCGGGGGGGCTATACAATGAGCAGTTCTTC. It translates to CSAGPGGLYNEQFF.

This clonotype was observed a few times. Germline is not matched at one junction end, which may reflect a read error. The rearrangement uses TRBV12-3 or TRBV12-4 and TRBJ2-1, with 10 bases lining up with TRBD2. The CDR3 is made up of 17 amino acids. The CDR3 sequence: CASSLDLAGVSYDEQFF. CDR3 bases: TGTGCCAGCAGTTTAGACCTAGCGGGAGTGTCCTACGATGAGCAGTTCTTC.

This clonotype was observed many times. The rearrangement uses TRBV6-1 and TRBJ1-5; no clear D. CDR1 MNHNS and CDR2 SASEGT come from the germline V gene. CDR3 length: 16 residues. V dropped 3 bases and J dropped 3 bases, with 15 bases sitting between them. The CDR3 nucleotides are TGTGCCAGCAGTGATAGTAGGAGCCTAAACAATCAGCCCCAGCATTTT. Translated: CASSDSRSLNNQPQHF.

This clonotype turned up a few times. The chain's CDR3 is CASSEQGQETQYF. The CDR3 bases are TGTGCCAGCAGTGAACAGGGTCAAGAGACCCAGTACTTC. V usage is TRBV6-1 and J usage is TRBJ2-5, with D maybe TRBD1 (5 bases). V shed 2 bases and J shed 2 bases, with 6 bases lying between them. This CDR3 has 13 amino acids. Per germline, CDR1 MNHNS and CDR2 SASEGT.

In this sample, this clonotype turned up many times. The chain carries TRBV11-3 and TRBJ2-5; 12 bases agree with TRBD2. Trimming at V came to 5 bases and at J to 5 bases, leaving 6 bases not matched to a gene. Germline CDR1 SGHNT, CDR2 YENEEA. The CDR3 contains 15 residues. CDR3: CASSPGLAGRETQYF. CDR3 DNA sequence: TGTGCCAGCAGCCCCGGACTAGCGGGGCGGGAGACCCAGTACTTC.

This clonotype appeared many times. The chain has TRBV3-1 and TRBJ1-5, with D possibly being TRBD1 (5 bases). Germline CDR1 reads LGHDT; CDR2 reads YNNKEL (reference sequence). With 1 base removed from V and 4 bases from J, the gap between germline ends came to 8 bases. The CDR3 runs 14 residues. The CDR3 coding sequence is TGTGCCAGCAGCCAAGCTTCAGGGAATCAGCCCCAGCATTTT. It yields the protein CASSQASGNQPQHF.

The sample holds many counts of this clonotype. The chain has TRBV7-6 and TRBJ2-1, with a weak D call TRBD2 (6 bases). The CDR3 is 16 residues long. Germline CDR1 SGHVS, CDR2 FNYEAQ. Trimming stripped 5 bases from V and 2 bases from J, with 16 bases between. This chain's CDR3 is CASSPGAGTPYNEQFF. The DNA of the CDR3 is TGTGCCAGCAGCCCTGGTGCGGGAACGCCCTACAATGAGCAGTTCTTC.